The T cell receptor (beta chain) under discussion was sequenced for a study of blood T cell repertoires in COVID-19. Whole-study context: Sites in the United States, Italy and Spain provided acute and convalescent COVID-19 samples. T cells, B-cell-depleted T cells, or PBMCs provided the cDNA or gDNA that served as material.

Enrollees, about 18 to 89 years old, lived in about two dozen US areas. With 4 bases removed from V and 5 bases from J, the gap between germline ends came to 12 bases. Germline lookup yields CDR1 MNHEY and CDR2 SVGEGT. This CDR3 spans 13 amino acids. Under the authors' procedure: Quantification of nucleated cells was approximated via reference gene primer amplification. The repertoire was sequenced with immunoSEQ multiplex PCR; TCRdb's copy has only in-frame clones and lacks some. From that table come the V and J calls and clone size; the DNA was used to work out D and trimming. The table has under 500,000 clones, nearly 90% seen once.

V gene TRBV6-2 or TRBV6-3 combines with J gene TRBJ2-7; TRBD1 might be the D (5 bases). The sequencing sample was made of PBMCs or T cells enriched from blood (not recorded which). The clonotype comes from a woman younger than 35 with acute COVID-19. CDR3 in amino acids: CASSSQGNDEQYF. In nucleotides, the CDR3 is TGTGCCAGCAGTTCCCAGGGTAATGACGAGCAGTACTTC.